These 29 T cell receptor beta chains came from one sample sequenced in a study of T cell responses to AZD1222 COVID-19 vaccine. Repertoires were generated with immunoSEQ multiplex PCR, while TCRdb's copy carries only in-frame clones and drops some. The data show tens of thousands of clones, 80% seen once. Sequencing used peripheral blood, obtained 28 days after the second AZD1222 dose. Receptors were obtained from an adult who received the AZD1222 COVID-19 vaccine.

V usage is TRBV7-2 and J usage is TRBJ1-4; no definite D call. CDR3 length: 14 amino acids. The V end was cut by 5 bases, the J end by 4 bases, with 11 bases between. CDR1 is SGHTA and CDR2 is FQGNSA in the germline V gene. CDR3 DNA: TGTGCCAGCAGCCGTCGAATCGGTAATGAAAAACTGTTTTTT. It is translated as CASSRRIGNEKLFF.

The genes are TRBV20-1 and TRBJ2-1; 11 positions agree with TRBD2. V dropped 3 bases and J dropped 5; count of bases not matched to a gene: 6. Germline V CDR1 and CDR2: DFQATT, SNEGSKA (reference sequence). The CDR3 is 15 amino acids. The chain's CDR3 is CSASALAGGHNEQFF. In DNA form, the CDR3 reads TGCAGTGCTAGTGCCTTAGCGGGGGGGCACAATGAGCAGTTCTTC.

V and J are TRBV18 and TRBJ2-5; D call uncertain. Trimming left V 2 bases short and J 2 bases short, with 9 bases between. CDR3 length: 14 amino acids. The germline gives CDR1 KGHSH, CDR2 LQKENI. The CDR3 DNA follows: TGTGCCAGCTCACCAGGTGTCAGACAAGAGACCCAGTACTTC. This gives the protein CASSPGVRQETQYF. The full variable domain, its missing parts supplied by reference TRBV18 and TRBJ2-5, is NAGVMQNPRHLVRRRGQEARLRCSPMKGHSHVYWYRQLPEEGLKFMVYLQKENIIDESGMPKERFSAEFPKEGPSILRIQQVVRGDSAAYFCASSPGVRQETQYFGPGTRLLVL.

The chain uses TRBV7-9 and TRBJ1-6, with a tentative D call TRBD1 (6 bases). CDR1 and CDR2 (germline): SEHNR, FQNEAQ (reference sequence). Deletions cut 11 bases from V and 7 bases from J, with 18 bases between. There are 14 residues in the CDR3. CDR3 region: CALRGRGTNSPLHF. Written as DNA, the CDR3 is TGTGCCTTGAGGGGGAGGGGGACGAATTCACCCCTCCACTTT.

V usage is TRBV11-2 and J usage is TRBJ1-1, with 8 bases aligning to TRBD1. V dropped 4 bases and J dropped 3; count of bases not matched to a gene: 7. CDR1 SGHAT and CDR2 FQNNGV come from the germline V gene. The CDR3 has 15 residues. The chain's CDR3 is CASSSRQGSDTEAFF. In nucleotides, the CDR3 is TGTGCCAGCAGCTCTCGACAGGGGAGCGACACTGAAGCTTTCTTT.

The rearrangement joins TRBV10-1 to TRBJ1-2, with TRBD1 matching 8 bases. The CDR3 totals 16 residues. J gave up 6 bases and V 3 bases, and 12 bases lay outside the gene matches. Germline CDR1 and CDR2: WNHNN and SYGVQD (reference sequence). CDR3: CASSDDRGSAVHGYTF. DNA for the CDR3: TGCGCCAGCAGTGACGACAGGGGTTCGGCGGTCCATGGCTACACCTTC.

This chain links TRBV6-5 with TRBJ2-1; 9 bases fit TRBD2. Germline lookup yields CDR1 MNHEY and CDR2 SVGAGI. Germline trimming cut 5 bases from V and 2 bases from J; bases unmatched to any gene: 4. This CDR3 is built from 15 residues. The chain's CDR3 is CASSLAGKTYNEQFF. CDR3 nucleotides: TGTGCCAGCAGTCTAGCGGGGAAAACCTACAATGAGCAGTTCTTC.

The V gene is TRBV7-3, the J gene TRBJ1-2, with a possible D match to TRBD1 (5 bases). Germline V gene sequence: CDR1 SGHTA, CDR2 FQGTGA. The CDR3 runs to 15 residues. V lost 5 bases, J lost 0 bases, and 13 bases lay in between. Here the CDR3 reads CASSPGTEANYGYTF. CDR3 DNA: TGTGCCAGCAGCCCAGGGACGGAAGCTAACTATGGCTACACCTTC.

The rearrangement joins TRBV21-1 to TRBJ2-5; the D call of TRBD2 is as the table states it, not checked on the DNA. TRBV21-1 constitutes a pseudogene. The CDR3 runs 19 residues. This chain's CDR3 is CASSKGSRSKRGPQETQYF. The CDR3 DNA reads TGTGCCAGCAGCAAAGGCTCCCGGTCTAAGCGGGGGCCACAAGAGACCCAGTACTTC.

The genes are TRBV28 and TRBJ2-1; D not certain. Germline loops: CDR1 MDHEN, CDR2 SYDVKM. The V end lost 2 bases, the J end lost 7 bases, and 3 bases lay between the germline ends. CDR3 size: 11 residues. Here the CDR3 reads CASSLGNEQFF. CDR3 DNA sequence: TGTGCCAGCAGTTTAGGTAATGAGCAGTTCTTC.

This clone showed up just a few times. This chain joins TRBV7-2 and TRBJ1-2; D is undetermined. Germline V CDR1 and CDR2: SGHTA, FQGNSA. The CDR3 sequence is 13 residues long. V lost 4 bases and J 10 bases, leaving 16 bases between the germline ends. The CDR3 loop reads CASSSFLSGDYTF. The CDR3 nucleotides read TGTGCCAGCAGCTCATTCTTGTCTGGAGACTACACCTTC. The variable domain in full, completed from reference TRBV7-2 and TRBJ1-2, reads GAGVSQSPSNKVTEKGKDVELRCDPISGHTALYWYRQSLGQGLEFLIYFQGNSAPDKSGLPSDRFSAERTGGSVSTLTIQRTQQEDSAVYLCASSSFLSGDYTFGSGTRLTVV.

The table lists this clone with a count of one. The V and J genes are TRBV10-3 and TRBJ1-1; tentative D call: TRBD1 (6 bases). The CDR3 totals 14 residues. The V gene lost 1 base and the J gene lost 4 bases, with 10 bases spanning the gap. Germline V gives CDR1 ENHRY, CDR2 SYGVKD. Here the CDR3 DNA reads TGTGCCATCAGTGAGTACACAGGGATCACTGAAGCTTTCTTT. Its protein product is CAISEYTGITEAFF.

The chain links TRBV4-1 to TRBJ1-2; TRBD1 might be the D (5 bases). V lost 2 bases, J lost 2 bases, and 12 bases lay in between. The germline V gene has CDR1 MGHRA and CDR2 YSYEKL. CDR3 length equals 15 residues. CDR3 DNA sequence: TGCGCCAGCAGCCAAAGCTCGACAGAAAACTATGGCTACACCTTC. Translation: CASSQSSTENYGYTF.

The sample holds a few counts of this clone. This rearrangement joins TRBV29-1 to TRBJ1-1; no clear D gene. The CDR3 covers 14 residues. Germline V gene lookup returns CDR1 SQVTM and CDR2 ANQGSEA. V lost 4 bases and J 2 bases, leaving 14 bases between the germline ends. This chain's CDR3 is CSVGPRLTNTEAFF. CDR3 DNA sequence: TGCAGCGTTGGTCCCCGATTAACCAACACTGAAGCTTTCTTT.

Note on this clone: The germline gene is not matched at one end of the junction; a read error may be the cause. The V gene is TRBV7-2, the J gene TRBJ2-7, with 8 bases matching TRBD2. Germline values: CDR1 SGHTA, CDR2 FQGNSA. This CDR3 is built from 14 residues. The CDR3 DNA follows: TGTGCCAGCAGCCCCGCGGGTAGCGGGGCAACGGTTCACTTC. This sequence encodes CASSPAGSGATVHF.

This CDR3 is CSVAPGGRDQPQHF. CDR3 DNA: TGCAGCGTTGCTCCGGGGGGTCGAGATCAGCCCCAGCATTTT. The chain links TRBV29-1 to TRBJ1-5, with D maybe TRBD1 (5 bases). V was shortened by 4 bases and J by 5 bases, with 15 bases between the two germline ends. The V gene's germline CDR1 is SQVTM and CDR2 ANQGSEA. The CDR3 is made up of 14 amino acids.

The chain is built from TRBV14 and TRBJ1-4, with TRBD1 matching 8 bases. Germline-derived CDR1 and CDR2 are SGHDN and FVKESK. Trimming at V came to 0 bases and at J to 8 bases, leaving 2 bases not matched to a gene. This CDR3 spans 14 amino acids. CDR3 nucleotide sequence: TGTGCCAGCAGCCAAGACAGGGGGCGCGAAAAACTGTTTTTT. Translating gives CASSQDRGREKLFF. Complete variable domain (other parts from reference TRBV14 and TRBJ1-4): EAGVTQFPSHSVIEKGQTVTLRCDPISGHDNLYWYRRVMGKEIKFLLHFVKESKQDESGMPNNRFLAERTGGTYSTLKVQPAELEDSGVYFCASSQDRGREKLFFGSGTQLSVL.

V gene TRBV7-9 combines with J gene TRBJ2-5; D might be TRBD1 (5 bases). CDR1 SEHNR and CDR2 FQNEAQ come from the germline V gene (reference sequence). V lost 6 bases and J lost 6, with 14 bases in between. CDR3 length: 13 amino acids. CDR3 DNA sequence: TGTGCCAGCAGATCTCCAGGGCGGCAGACCCAGTACTTC. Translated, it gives CASRSPGRQTQYF.

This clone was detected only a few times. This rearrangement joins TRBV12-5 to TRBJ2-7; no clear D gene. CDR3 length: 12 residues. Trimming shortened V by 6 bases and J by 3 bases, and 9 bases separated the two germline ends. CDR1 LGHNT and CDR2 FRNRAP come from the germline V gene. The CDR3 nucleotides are TGTGCTAGTGGATATGGGTTCTACGAGCAGTACTTC. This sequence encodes CASGYGFYEQYF.

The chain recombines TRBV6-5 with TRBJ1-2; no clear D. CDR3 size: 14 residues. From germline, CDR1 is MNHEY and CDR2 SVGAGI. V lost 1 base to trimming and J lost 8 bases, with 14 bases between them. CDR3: CASSYFGGPGGYTF. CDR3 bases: TGTGCCAGCAGTTACTTTGGCGGTCCCGGCGGCTACACCTTC.

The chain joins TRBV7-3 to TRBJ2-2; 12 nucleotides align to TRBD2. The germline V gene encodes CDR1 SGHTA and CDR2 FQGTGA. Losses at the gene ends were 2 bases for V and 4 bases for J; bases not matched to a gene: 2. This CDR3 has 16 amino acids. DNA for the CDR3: TGTGCCAGCAGCTTACTGGGACTAGCGGGCACCGGGGAGCTGTTTTTT. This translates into CASSLLGLAGTGELFF.

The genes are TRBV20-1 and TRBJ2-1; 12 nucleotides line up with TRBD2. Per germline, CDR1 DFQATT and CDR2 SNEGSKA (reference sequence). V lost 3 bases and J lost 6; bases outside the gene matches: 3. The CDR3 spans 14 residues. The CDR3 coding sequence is TGCAGTGCTAGTCGACTAGCGGGGGCCAATGAGCAGTTCTTC. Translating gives CSASRLAGANEQFF.

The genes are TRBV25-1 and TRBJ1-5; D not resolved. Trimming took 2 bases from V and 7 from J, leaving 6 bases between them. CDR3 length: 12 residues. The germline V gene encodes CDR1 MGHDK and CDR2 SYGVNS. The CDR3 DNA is TGTGCCAGCAGTGAAGGTCAACAGCCCCAGCATTTT. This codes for CASSEGQQPQHF.

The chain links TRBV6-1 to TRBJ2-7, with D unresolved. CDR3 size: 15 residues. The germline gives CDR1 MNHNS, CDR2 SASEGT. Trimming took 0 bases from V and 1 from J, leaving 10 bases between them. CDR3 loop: CASSEAGEWSYEQYF. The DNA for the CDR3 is TGTGCCAGCAGTGAAGCTGGGGAATGGTCCTACGAGCAGTACTTC.

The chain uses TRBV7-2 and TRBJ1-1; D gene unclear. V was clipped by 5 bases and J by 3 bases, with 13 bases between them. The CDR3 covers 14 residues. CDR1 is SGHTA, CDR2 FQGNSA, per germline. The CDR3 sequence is CASSLNSRDTEAFF. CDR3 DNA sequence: TGTGCCAGCAGCCTAAATTCCCGGGACACTGAAGCTTTCTTT.

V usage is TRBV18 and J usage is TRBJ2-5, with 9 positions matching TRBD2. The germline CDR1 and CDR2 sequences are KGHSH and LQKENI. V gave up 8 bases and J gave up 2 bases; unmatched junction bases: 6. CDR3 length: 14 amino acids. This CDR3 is CASQRGGEQETQYF. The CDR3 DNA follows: TGTGCCAGCCAACGCGGGGGGGAACAAGAGACCCAGTACTTC.

In nucleotides, the CDR3 is TGTGCCAGCAGCCAAGGACACTACCTTGGGGAGACCCAGTACTTC. This translates into CASSQGHYLGETQYF. This rearrangement joins TRBV4-2 to TRBJ2-5; D gene uncertain. The CDR3 spans 15 residues. Trimming removed 1 base at V and 5 bases at J, with 14 bases between. CDR1 is LGHNA, CDR2 YNFKEQ, per germline.

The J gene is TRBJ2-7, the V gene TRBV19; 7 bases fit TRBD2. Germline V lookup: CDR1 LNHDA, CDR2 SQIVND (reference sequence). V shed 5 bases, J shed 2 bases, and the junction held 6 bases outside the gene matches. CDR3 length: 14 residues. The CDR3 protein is CASSPTGTTYEQYF. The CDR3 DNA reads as TGTGCCAGTAGTCCCACCGGGACTACCTACGAGCAGTACTTC. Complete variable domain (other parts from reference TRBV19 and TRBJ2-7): DGGITQSPKYLFRKEGQNVTLSCEQNLNHDAMYWYRQDPGQGLRLIYYSQIVNDFQKGDIAEGYSVSREKKESFPLTVTSAQKNPTAFYLCASSPTGTTYEQYFGPGTRLTVT.

The CDR3 bases are TGTGCCTGGATGCGGGACAGGCCTTATGGCTACACCTTC. Its translation is CAWMRDRPYGYTF. The J gene is TRBJ1-2, the V gene TRBV30; 8 bases fit TRBD1. CDR1 and CDR2 (germline): GTSNPN, SVGIG (reference sequence). The CDR3 totals 13 residues. V lost 4 bases and J lost 5; bases outside the gene matches: 6.